This TCR beta chain was retrieved from a study of blood T cell repertoires in COVID-19. Clones were sequenced by immunoSEQ multiplex PCR, and TCRdb holds only the in-frame ones, with some missing. Of more than 250,000 clones in the sample, around 80% are singletons; the top ten hold roughly 4.7%. The CDR3 consists of 13 residues. V lost 8 bases to trimming and J lost 0 bases, with 9 bases between them. Germline values: CDR1 MNHEY, CDR2 SVGAGI. The TCR was taken from a man aged 35 to 55 who had been exposed to COVID-19. The material sequenced was PBMCs or T cells enriched from blood (not recorded which). The rearrangement uses TRBV6-5 and TRBJ2-3, with D possibly being TRBD2 (5 bases). The CDR3 spells CASGRTSTDTQYF. The CDR3, as DNA: TGTGCCAGCGGCCGGACTAGCACAGATACGCAGTATTTT.